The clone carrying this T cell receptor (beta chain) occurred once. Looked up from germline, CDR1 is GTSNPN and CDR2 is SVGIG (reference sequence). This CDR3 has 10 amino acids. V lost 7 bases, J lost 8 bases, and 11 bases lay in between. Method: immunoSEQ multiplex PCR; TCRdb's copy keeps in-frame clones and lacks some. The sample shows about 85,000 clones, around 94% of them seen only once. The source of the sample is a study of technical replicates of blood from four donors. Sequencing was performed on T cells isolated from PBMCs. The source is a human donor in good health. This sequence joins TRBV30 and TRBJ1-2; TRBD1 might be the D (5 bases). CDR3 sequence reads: CAYDSSGYTF. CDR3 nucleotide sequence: TGTGCCTATGACAGTTCAGGCTACACCTTC.